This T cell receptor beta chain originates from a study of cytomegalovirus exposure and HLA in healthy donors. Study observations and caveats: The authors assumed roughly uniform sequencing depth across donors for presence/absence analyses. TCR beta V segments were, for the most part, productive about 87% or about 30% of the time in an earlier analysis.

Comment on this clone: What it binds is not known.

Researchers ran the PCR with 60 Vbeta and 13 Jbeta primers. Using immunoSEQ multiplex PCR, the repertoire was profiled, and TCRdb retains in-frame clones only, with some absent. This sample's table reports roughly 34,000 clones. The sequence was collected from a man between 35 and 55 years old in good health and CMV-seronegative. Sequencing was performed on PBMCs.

The CDR3 sequence is CASSLTGEVNQPQHF. The CDR3 region has the DNA TGTGCCAGCAGCCTGACAGGGGAGGTGAATCAGCCCCAGCATTTT. The chain links TRBV7-9 to TRBJ1-5, with TRBD1 identical over 8 bases. CDR1 is SEHNR, CDR2 FQNEAQ, per germline (reference sequence). The V gene end was trimmed by 5 bases and the J gene end by 4 bases; junction bases not matched to a gene: 7. The CDR3 length is 15 residues.